The 20 T cell receptor beta chains below all came from one sample that was sequenced in a study of blood T cell repertoires in COVID-19. TCRdb keeps only in-frame clones here, not all; method: immunoSEQ multiplex PCR. The table includes tens of thousands of clones, roughly 89% detected once. Material: peripheral blood. The receptors derive from a man aged 55 to 70 with active COVID-19.

This chain connects TRBV10-3 to TRBJ2-7; 7 nucleotides line up with TRBD1. The CDR3 is 15 residues long. The germline CDR1 and CDR2 sequences are ENHRY and SYGVKD. Trimming at V came to 0 bases and at J to 2 bases, leaving 4 bases not matched to a gene. CDR3 region: CAISESPGQPYEQYF. The CDR3 region has the DNA TGTGCCATCAGTGAGTCGCCGGGACAGCCCTACGAGCAGTACTTC.

The chain is built from TRBV7-9 and TRBJ2-3; 8 positions agree with TRBD1. V shed 7 bases and J 2 bases; nucleotides not matched to a gene: 8. The CDR3 has 15 amino acids. The germline gives CDR1 SEHNR, CDR2 FQNEAQ (reference sequence). The CDR3 nucleotides read TGTGCCAGCACTCTTAACCAGGGGGCCACAGATACGCAGTATTTT. Amino acids: CASTLNQGATDTQYF.

The count of this clone is one. This chain links TRBV27 with TRBJ1-6; 7 positions agree with TRBD1. The CDR3 has 16 residues. CDR1 and CDR2 (germline): MNHEY, SMNVEV (reference sequence). The J segment lost 7 bases and the V segment lost 4 bases, leaving 10 bases of the junction unmatched. This chain's CDR3 is CASSSATGLGNSPLHF. The CDR3 DNA reads as TGTGCCAGCAGTTCCGCGACAGGGCTGGGGAATTCACCCCTCCACTTT.

The chain has TRBV18 and TRBJ2-1; 15 nucleotides align to TRBD2. Germline V gene sequence: CDR1 KGHSH, CDR2 LQKENI. With 5 bases clipped from V and 7 bases from J, the junction kept 9 bases outside the gene matches. The CDR3 is 17 residues long. This CDR3 reads CASSSGTSGGTGNEQFF. The CDR3 DNA is TGTGCCAGCTCATCCGGGACTAGCGGGGGGACTGGGAATGAGCAGTTCTTC.

V gene TRBV7-2 combines with J gene TRBJ2-2; 10 bases fit TRBD1. V lost 6 bases and J lost 5; bases outside the gene matches: 6. The CDR3 is made up of 15 amino acids. Looked up from germline, CDR1 is SGHTA and CDR2 is FQGNSA. The chain's CDR3 is CASRAGTGVTGELFF. CDR3 nucleotides: TGTGCCAGCAGGGCCGGGACAGGGGTAACCGGGGAGCTGTTTTTT.

The chain has TRBV4-2 and TRBJ2-3; 10 bases match TRBD2. After removal of 7 bases from V and 5 bases from J, the junction contained 18 bases not matched to a gene. Per the germline V gene, CDR1 is LGHNA and CDR2 is YNFKEQ. The CDR3 sequence is 18 residues long. The CDR3 here is CASTPRAAGGPSEDTQYF. CDR3 sequence (DNA): TGTGCCAGCACCCCTCGTGCAGCGGGAGGGCCCTCAGAAGATACGCAGTATTTT.

This chain's CDR3 is CASSQGGGRTDTQYF. The CDR3 DNA follows: TGTGCCAGCAGCCAAGGGGGGGGTCGGACAGATACGCAGTATTTT. J is TRBJ2-3 and V is TRBV3-1 (or the pseudogene TRBV3-2); TRBD2 matches 7 bases. From germline, CDR1 is LGHDT and CDR2 YNNKEL (reference sequence). V lost 1 base and J lost 3; bases outside the gene matches: 4. CDR3 length: 15 residues.

This sequence joins TRBV29-1 and TRBJ2-7, with 7 bases aligning to TRBD1. The CDR3 has 14 residues. Trimming removed 1 base from V and 3 bases from J; junction bases left unmatched: 6. CDR1 and CDR2 from the germline V gene are SQVTM and ANQGSEA. The CDR3 here is CSVEVRRQGYEQYF. The CDR3 DNA sequence: TGCAGCGTTGAAGTTCGTAGACAGGGCTACGAGCAGTACTTC.

This clone has just one count. CDR3 coding DNA: TGTGCCAGCCAAGGGGACATGAACACTGAAGCTTTCTTT. This translates into CASQGDMNTEAFF. This chain links TRBV25-1 with TRBJ1-1; D may be TRBD1 (6 bases). V was clipped by 8 bases and J by 0 bases, with 10 bases between them. The germline gives CDR1 MGHDK, CDR2 SYGVNS. The CDR3 loop spans 13 amino acids.

The genes are TRBV21-1 and TRBJ1-2. TRBV21-1 is recorded as a pseudogene. CDR3 length: 16 amino acids. The CDR3 region has the DNA TGTGCCAGCAGCAAAGATCTCCCGGTCCTCAACTATGGCTACACCTTC. Translating it yields CASSKDLPVLNYGYTF.

The chain uses TRBV5-1 and TRBJ2-5, with TRBD2 matching over 13 bases. The V gene's germline CDR1 is SGHRS and CDR2 YFSETQ. There are 16 residues in the CDR3. V lost 4 bases and J lost 1; bases outside the gene matches: 4. The CDR3 DNA is TGCGCCAGCAGCCCGGGACTAGCGGGACTCCAAGAGACCCAGTACTTC. It encodes CASSPGLAGLQETQYF.

The chain uses TRBV19 and TRBJ2-3, with D unclear. The V end was cut by 1 base, the J end by 2 bases, with 10 bases between. Germline V gene sequence: CDR1 LNHDA, CDR2 SQIVND (reference sequence). There are 15 residues in the CDR3. CDR3 bases: TGTGCCAGTAGTATAGCACAGTTATTCACAGATACGCAGTATTTT. Translating gives CASSIAQLFTDTQYF. The whole variable domain, remainder taken from reference TRBV19 and TRBJ2-3, is DGGITQSPKYLFRKEGQNVTLSCEQNLNHDAMYWYRQDPGQGLRLIYYSQIVNDFQKGDIAEGYSVSREKKESFPLTVTSAQKNPTAFYLCASSIAQLFTDTQYFGPGTRLTVL.

J is TRBJ2-3 and V is TRBV4-3; 14 bases are a match to TRBD2. J was trimmed by 9 bases and V by 4 bases; bases with no gene match: 9. The CDR3 totals 16 residues. Germline V gives CDR1 LGHNA, CDR2 YSLEER. CDR3: CASSLGLAGGSGTQYF. The DNA for the CDR3 is TGCGCCAGCAGCCTCGGACTAGCGGGAGGATCGGGCACGCAGTATTTT.

The chain has TRBV7-9 and TRBJ1-2; D gene ambiguous. Germline CDR1 SEHNR, CDR2 FQNEAQ (reference sequence). CDR3 length: 15 amino acids. The V and J ends lost 5 bases and 4 bases respectively, with 17 bases between them. This CDR3 is CASSRPGMRSYGYTF. The CDR3 DNA follows: TGTGCCAGCAGCAGACCCGGAATGCGGAGCTATGGCTACACCTTC.

The V gene is TRBV5-6, the J gene TRBJ2-7; no clear D gene. This CDR3 has 18 residues. Germline CDR1 reads SGHDT; CDR2 reads YYEEEE. V lost 4 bases, J lost 0 bases, and 23 bases lay in between. DNA for the CDR3: TGTGCCAGCAGCCCTTGGTTCCCCTTTGGGCAGAACTCCTACGAGCAGTACTTC. Protein product: CASSPWFPFGQNSYEQYF.

This clone was counted a single time. This sequence joins TRBV6-5 and TRBJ1-1; 7 positions match TRBD1. J lost 6 bases, V lost 4 bases, and 11 bases had no gene match. The CDR3 loop spans 15 amino acids. Per the germline V gene, CDR1 is MNHEY and CDR2 is SVGAGI. As DNA, the CDR3 is TGTGCCAGCAGTTCCCCCCGGGACAGTACCTCTGAAGCTTTCTTT. Residues: CASSSPRDSTSEAFF.

With regard to this clone: This sample also contains other DNA sequences that code for the same CDR3. This chain's CDR3 is CSARSGHEQYF. CDR3 DNA sequence: TGCAGTGCTAGAAGTGGCCACGAGCAGTACTTC. This chain uses TRBV20-1 with TRBJ2-7; D ambiguous. CDR1 and CDR2 (germline): DFQATT, SNEGSKA (reference sequence). Trimming removed 2 bases from V and 5 bases from J, with 7 bases in between. The CDR3 consists of 11 residues.

This rearrangement joins TRBV7-9 to TRBJ2-5, with unresolved D. Looked up from germline, CDR1 is SEHNR and CDR2 is FQNEAQ (reference sequence). Trimming took off 0 bases at V and 4 bases at J, with 9 bases between the two ends. The CDR3 extends over 14 amino acids. For the CDR3, the DNA is TGTGCCAGCAGCTTAGCGGCAGATACAGAGACCCAGTACTTC. Protein sequence: CASSLAADTETQYF.

The DNA of the CDR3 is TGTGCCAGCAGTGGTGGACTCCACGAACAAGAGACCCAGTACTTC. Encoded protein: CASSGGLHEQETQYF. The chain couples TRBV2 to TRBJ2-5; tentatively, D is TRBD2 (5 bases). Germline CDR1 SNHLY, CDR2 FYNNEI. The V end was cut by 4 bases, the J end by 2 bases, with 14 bases between. The CDR3 loop spans 15 amino acids.

This chain connects TRBV18 to TRBJ1-2; D ambiguous. The CDR3 is made up of 15 amino acids. Germline V CDR1 and CDR2: KGHSH, LQKENI. Trimming removed 0 bases from V and 4 bases from J, with 12 bases in between. CDR3 protein: CASSPPSILGYGYTF. The CDR3 DNA reads as TGTGCCAGCTCACCACCGTCGATTCTAGGCTATGGCTACACCTTC.